These 20 T cell receptor beta chains were all obtained from the same sample, sequenced in a study of cytomegalovirus exposure and HLA in healthy donors. A multiplex PCR was run with 60 Vbeta primers and 13 Jbeta primers. Measured with immunoSEQ multiplex PCR; TCRdb has only the in-frame clones, and not every one. The table shows 120,000 to 150,000 clones, with around 57% occurring only once. Sequenced input: PBMCs. These receptors came from a male donor in good health and CMV-seronegative.

The V call is TRBV29-1, the J call TRBJ2-3; tentatively, D is TRBD2 (5 bases). This CDR3 is 15 amino acids long. Germline loops: CDR1 SQVTM, CDR2 ANQGSEA. Trimming took 7 bases from V and 2 from J, leaving 19 bases between them. CDR3 region: CSAPKSEAATDTQYF. Written as DNA, the CDR3 is TGCAGCGCCCCCAAGTCGGAGGCGGCCACAGATACGCAGTATTTT.

The CDR3 spells CASSEIVGGWGYTF. The CDR3 nucleotides read TGTGCCAGCAGTGAGATCGTGGGCGGGTGGGGCTACACCTTC. The chain employs TRBV6-1 and TRBJ1-2; the D is unclear. Trimming shortened V by 3 bases and J by 8 bases, and 16 bases separated the two germline ends. The CDR3 is 14 residues long. Germline CDR1 and CDR2: MNHNS and SASEGT.

The genes are TRBV28 and TRBJ2-7; D gene unclear. The CDR3 has 15 amino acids. CDR1 and CDR2 from the germline V gene are MDHEN and SYDVKM. With 2 bases removed from V and 6 bases from J, the gap between germline ends came to 17 bases. CDR3 in DNA: TGTGCCAGCAGTTTACAACCAGGAATATATGGCGAGCAGTACTTC. Its protein is CASSLQPGIYGEQYF.

The chain uses TRBV5-1 and TRBJ1-2; 8 bases are a match to TRBD1. CDR1 is SGHRS, CDR2 YFSETQ, per germline. This CDR3 is 16 amino acids long. J lost 4 bases, V lost 0 bases, and 8 bases had no gene match. The chain's CDR3 is CASSLVSATGVYGYTF. CDR3 coding DNA: TGCGCCAGCAGCTTGGTCTCCGCGACAGGGGTCTATGGCTACACCTTC. The full variable domain, rest sourced from reference TRBV5-1 and TRBJ1-2, is KAGVTQTPRYLIKTRGQQVTLSCSPISGHRSVSWYQQTPGQGLQFLFEYFSETQRNKGNFPGRFSGRQFSNSRSEMNVSTLELGDSALYLCASSLVSATGVYGYTFGSGTRLTVV.

The CDR3 nucleotides are TGTGCCAGCAGCCCACGACTAGCGGGGCCAACCGGGGAGCTGTTTTTT. Its protein product is CASSPRLAGPTGELFF. The J gene is TRBJ2-2, the V gene TRBV5-4; 11 bases line up with TRBD2. The germline gives CDR1 SGHNT, CDR2 YYREEE (reference sequence). This CDR3 spans 16 amino acids. V dropped 4 bases and J dropped 5; count of bases not matched to a gene: 7.

A few counts support this clone. V usage is TRBV5-4 and J usage is TRBJ2-1; 14 positions match TRBD2. The CDR3 totals 15 residues. In germline, CDR1 is SGHNT, CDR2 YYREEE (reference sequence). With V trimmed by 4 bases and J by 4 bases, 1 base remained unmatched. CDR3 DNA sequence: TGTGCCAGCAGCGGGACTAGCGGGGGATACAATGAGCAGTTCTTC. Its protein is CASSGTSGGYNEQFF.

The gene calls are TRBV6-1 and TRBJ1-2, with 9 bases fitting TRBD1. The CDR3 length is 15 residues. Germline V gene data show CDR1 as MNHNS and CDR2 as SASEGT. Trimming at V came to 6 bases and at J to 4 bases, leaving 9 bases not matched to a gene. The CDR3 region has the DNA TGTGCCAGCAGCTTAACAGGGGGCCGGAGCTATGGCTACACCTTC. Its translation is CASSLTGGRSYGYTF.

The chain joins TRBV10-3 to TRBJ2-6, with D possibly being TRBD1 (6 bases). Trimming cost V 7 bases and J 0 bases, with 10 bases left between them. The CDR3 contains 15 residues. Germline V CDR1 and CDR2: ENHRY, SYGVKD. CDR3 coding DNA: TGTGCCATCACGGGACAAGACTCTGGGGCCAACGTCCTGACTTTC. Protein product: CAITGQDSGANVLTF.

This clone has only a few counts. In nucleotides, the CDR3 is TGTGCCAGCAGCTTGTCAACCTACGAGCAGTACTTC. Encoded protein: CASSLSTYEQYF. The gene calls are TRBV5-6 and TRBJ2-7; D is ambiguous. Trimming took off 1 base at V and 2 bases at J, with 4 bases between the two ends. The germline V gene encodes CDR1 SGHDT and CDR2 YYEEEE. CDR3 length equals 12 residues.

The chain carries TRBV29-1 and TRBJ1-2; D gene uncertain. Germline V lookup: CDR1 SQVTM, CDR2 ANQGSEA. The CDR3 is made up of 12 amino acids. Between the trimmed V and J ends, which lost 4 bases and 4 bases, there was a span of 10 bases. CDR3 sequence reads: CSVVTGSYGYTF. The CDR3, as DNA: TGCAGCGTTGTAACGGGGTCCTATGGCTACACCTTC.

This clone was counted once. CDR3 coding DNA: TGTGCCAGCAGCTTAGGGGGCGGGGGCACTGAAGCTTTCTTT. Translating it yields CASSLGGGGTEAFF. The J gene is TRBJ1-1, the V gene TRBV7-9, with D possibly matching TRBD1 (5 bases). The CDR3 extends over 14 amino acids. In germline, CDR1 is SEHNR, CDR2 FQNEAQ (reference sequence). Trimming left V 1 base short and J 4 bases short, with 10 bases between.

The chain recombines TRBV5-4 with TRBJ1-2, with D possibly TRBD1 on 5 matching bases. The CDR3 is 13 residues long. Germline CDR1 reads SGHNT; CDR2 reads YYREEE (reference sequence). V was trimmed by 4 bases and J by 2 bases, leaving 9 bases between them. DNA of the CDR3: TGTGCCAGCAGCCTGGGACTGAACTATGGCTACACCTTC. Its protein product is CASSLGLNYGYTF.

In regard to this clone: At one of its ends the junction is not consistent with the germline gene, which may arise from a read error. This chain uses TRBV7-7 with TRBJ2-5, with TRBD2 identical over 10 bases. Germline values: CDR1 SSHAT, CDR2 FNYEAQ (reference sequence). The CDR3 extends over 20 amino acids. The CDR3 sequence is CASSLGRTGGLAGARETQYF. The DNA for the CDR3 is TGTGCTAGCAGCTTAGGTCGGACCGGTGGGCTAGCGGGGGCGCGGGAGACCCAGTACTTC. The whole variable domain, remainder taken from reference TRBV7-7 and TRBJ2-5, is GAGVSQSPRYKVTKRGQDVTLRCDPISSHATLYWYQQALGQGPEFLTYFNYEAQPDKSGLPSDRFSAERPEGSISTLTIQRTEQRDSAMYRCASSLGRTGGLAGARETQYFGPGTRLLVL.

The gene calls are TRBV19 and TRBJ2-1; 8 bases fit TRBD2. Trimming at V came to 9 bases and at J to 6 bases, leaving 13 bases not matched to a gene. The CDR3 length is 15 residues. In germline, CDR1 is LNHDA, CDR2 SQIVND (reference sequence). CDR3 loop: CASVEGRGAGNEQFF. The CDR3 nucleotides are TGTGCCAGCGTTGAGGGGCGGGGGGCTGGCAATGAGCAGTTCTTC.

This chain connects TRBV30 to TRBJ2-3; D call uncertain. The CDR3 contains 10 residues. Germline CDR1 is GTSNPN and CDR2 is SVGIG (reference sequence). V was pared by 5 bases and J by 6 bases, with 6 bases between. CDR3 sequence reads: CAWGQDTQYF. In nucleotides, the CDR3 is TGTGCCTGGGGCCAGGATACGCAGTATTTT.

This clone was seen only once. The V call is TRBV5-1, the J call TRBJ1-1, with 7 bases identical to TRBD1. The trim removed 0 bases at V and 9 bases at J, leaving 8 bases unmatched. Germline V gene data show CDR1 as SGHRS and CDR2 as YFSETQ. There are 14 residues in the CDR3. This CDR3 reads CASSLEGALGQAFF. In DNA form, the CDR3 reads TGCGCCAGCAGCTTGGAGGGGGCGCTGGGTCAAGCTTTCTTT. Full variable domain (missing parts from reference TRBV5-1 and TRBJ1-1): KAGVTQTPRYLIKTRGQQVTLSCSPISGHRSVSWYQQTPGQGLQFLFEYFSETQRNKGNFPGRFSGRQFSNSRSEMNVSTLELGDSALYLCASSLEGALGQAFFGQGTRLTVV.

V is TRBV5-1 and J is TRBJ1-2; 8 positions agree with TRBD1. The V segment lost 2 bases and the J segment 1 base; nucleotides outside the gene matches: 10. CDR3 length equals 17 residues. Germline V gives CDR1 SGHRS, CDR2 YFSETQ. CDR3 protein: CASSLPGVTGVNYGYTF. In DNA form, the CDR3 reads TGCGCCAGCAGCTTACCCGGTGTGACAGGGGTTAACTATGGCTACACCTTC.

In regard to this clone: This sample includes further DNA sequences coding for the same CDR3. The rearrangement joins TRBV28 to TRBJ1-4; the match to TRBD1 covers 9 bases. The germline V gene has CDR1 MDHEN and CDR2 SYDVKM. The V and J ends lost 6 bases and 5 bases, in that order; junction bases with no gene match: 4. The CDR3 contains 14 residues. The CDR3 DNA sequence: TGTGCCAGCAGCCAGACAGGGGGGAATGAAAAACTGTTTTTT. The encoded protein is CASSQTGGNEKLFF.

V and J are TRBV28 and TRBJ1-5; 8 nucleotides match TRBD1. This CDR3 region has 15 residues. Germline assignment: CDR1 MDHEN and CDR2 SYDVKM. J lost 9 bases, V lost 3 bases, and 10 bases had no gene match. CDR3 DNA: TGTGCCAGCAGTTTCAGGGGGCTCCCTTTGGGGCCCCAGCATTTT. It specifies CASSFRGLPLGPQHF.

This clone has just one count. This chain links TRBV2 with TRBJ2-5; TRBD2 is a possible D gene (5 bases). TRBJ2-7 explains the end of the DNA better; the J call may be wrong. The length of the CDR3 is 15 residues. Germline lookup yields CDR1 SNHLY and CDR2 FYNNEI. In nucleotides, the CDR3 is TGTGCCAGCAGTGAAGCGCGGGCGGATACCTACGAGCAGTACTTC. Its protein is CASSEARADTYEQYF.